This TCR beta chain stems from a study of CD8 T cells in Susac syndrome. An amount of RNA that ranged from 0.5 to 1 ug was reverse transcribed with random hexamers. The CDR3 of TCR beta was amplified by immunoSEQ multiplex PCR across 54 Vbeta and 13 Jbeta. TCRdb independently ran MiXCR on the immunoSEQ multiplex PCR reads; one entry per CDR3 protein. The table lists more than 90,000 distinct CDR3 sequences, 90% to 95% of them singletons. Germline assignment: CDR1 KGHSH and CDR2 LQKENI. The CDR3 spans 15 residues. Deletions cut 5 bases from V and 2 bases from J, with 12 bases between. CD8+ and CD4+ T cells from blood underwent TCR beta sequencing, which was carried out in a high-throughput format. Negative isolation was applied to CD8+ and CD4+ T cells, and FACS enrichment was applied to TEMRA cells.

The chain recombines TRBV18 with TRBJ2-2, with D tentatively TRBD1 or TRBD2 (5 bases each). This TCR derives from a human donor with multiple sclerosis. Sequenced input: CD4+ T cells from PBMCs. CDR3 nucleotide sequence: TGTGCCAGCTCAGGGGGACCTATAAACACCGGGGAGCTGTTTTTT. Translating it yields CASSGGPINTGELFF.